This T cell receptor (beta chain) came from a study of cytomegalovirus exposure and HLA in healthy donors (dated by TCRdb to 2016 to 2017). Turning to the overall study: In an earlier analysis of roughly 500 of the donors, around 300 Gb of sequence data and 90 million to 120 million unique TCR beta sequences from 150 million to 200 million T cells were reported. Around 320 gigabases of sequencing data and roughly 90 million unique TCR sequences were included in an early release covering 500 to 750 HLA-typed donors. The genetic ancestry cluster associated with self-reported Caucasian donors included over 80% of the roughly 380 genotyped donors. The study aimed to test whether cataloging public T cell receptors could reveal signatures of past pathogen exposure. Using immunosequencing, the study profiled T cell repertoires from fewer than 700 subjects and related those repertoires to cytomegalovirus serostatus. Besides the first cohort of roughly 660 subjects, a separate validation cohort made up of 120 different subjects was used. To predict cytomegalovirus infection status, the study brought together high-throughput TCR immunosequencing, statistical association of individual TCRs with disease status, and machine learning. A later analysis re-examined previously published TCR beta repertoires from several hundred donors and added high-resolution HLA genotyping to investigate patterns of TCR occurrence. Rather than drawing on any new phenotypic data, the later analysis identified candidate immune exposures from TCR beta sequences and the way those sequences occurred across donors. In an earlier analysis of roughly 600 of the donors, high-throughput TCR beta sequencing was used to judge whether each TCR beta V gene segment behaved as functional or pseudogenic. Donor age, sex, ethnicity and CMV serostatus were compiled alongside the repertoire data. A later genetic analysis used genome-wide SNP genotypes for about 55% of the 666 donors, treating that subset as a discovery cohort. Every discovery cohort repertoire had been produced on one sequencing platform. Class I and class II HLA loci were covered by the typing at four-digit resolution. Typing coverage varied by locus: roughly 620-630 donors for A, B, C, DRB1 and DQB1; some 520 for DQA1; over 600 for DPA1; more than 450 for DPB1. Roughly 5 DR-DQ haplotypes were handled as single units for association and clustering, since linkage in the cohort was strong. Among about 390 genotyped donors of the cohort, an average of approximately 240,000 unique TCR beta nucleotide sequences were sequenced per donor, roughly a sixth of them non-productive. The investigation overall reported the following: In a later analysis, HLA-associated TCR beta chains were found to be more clonally expanded and to have lower generation probabilities than equally common non-associated chains. Correlated functional status among segregating V segments might be attributable to linkage disequilibrium, but an unknown experimental factor could not be ruled out. V-gene and J-gene trimming of TCR beta chains was associated with a missense DCLRE1C variant in a later genetic analysis, and the association was replicated in an independent cohort. According to a later analysis, parvovirus B19, influenza, CMV and Epstein-Barr virus appeared linked to several top co-occurrence clusters. The study gave a list of about 160 TCR beta chains associated with cytomegalovirus. Sequencing depth was assumed to be roughly uniform across donors in the presence/absence analyses, though that assumption may not hold. In a later analysis, 16,951 TCR beta sequences were associated with specific HLA alleles at a false discovery rate of 0.05. Strong co-occurrence of HLA alleles, especially DR and DQ, made assigning TCR associations to individual alleles difficult. Cytomegalovirus status was reported to be diagnosed by the classifier with high specificity and sensitivity in both the original and validation cohorts. A few of the identified cytomegalovirus-associated TCR beta chains were confirmed in vitro to be specific for cytomegalovirus antigens. Broadly in line with IMGT annotations, most TCR beta V segments showed up in productive rearrangements about 87% or about 30% of the time in an earlier analysis of 587 of the donors. According to a later analysis, most CMV-associated TCR beta chains appeared to be HLA-restricted, and the HLA associations seemed to be driven largely by CMV exposure. A cluster of highly shared sequence variants was judged likely to be a technical artifact of the sequencing pipeline. In a later genetic analysis, fewer N-insertions in productive TCRs were reported among donors in an Asian-associated ancestry cluster than the roughly 710-donor mean. In this cohort, only TCR beta chains were sequenced, and detectable features were limited by the absence of alpha or paired-chain data. Some IMGT-functional V segments, including TRBV6-2 and TRBV6-3, could not be told apart with the 87-base-pair reads, so those segments were excluded. HLA typing was unavailable for some donors at each locus, so association tests used only the typed subset. A later analysis found that TCR association rates varied across HLA loci, with DRB1 alleles showing the most associated TCRs and HLA-C alleles the fewest. While some public TCRs were present in many individuals, most TCR sequences turned up only very rarely across donors. The only immune exposure information available for the cohort was CMV serostatus. According to the authors, the approach could potentially be generalized to other disease states and immunological phenotypes. A further reported finding was that TCR beta sequences accurately predicted the HLA-A and HLA-B alleles for most subjects in the first cohort. The earlier analysis of 450 to 700 of the donors excluded some 16 rarely observed V segments, including chromosome 9 orphons, because counts were too low.

Preparation of the library involved the immunoSEQ multiplex PCR assay. A mixture of 60 forward primers for TCR Vbeta segments and 13 reverse primers for TCR Jbeta segments was used in the multiplex PCR. A multiplex PCR assay on genomic DNA amplified the CDR3 region of rearranged TCR beta genes. The amplified TCR beta libraries were sequenced on the Illumina HiSeq System as 87-base-pair reads. On the study's bioinformatics: Across the roughly 700 repertoires, a later analysis counted 80 million or so unique TCR beta chains, about 10 million of which were shared by at least two donors. A nearest-neighbor algorithm error-corrected the raw reads and collapsed the reads into unique sequences, merging closely related sequences to remove PCR and sequencing errors. CDR3 sequences were aligned to IMGT reference sequences to assign V, D and J gene segments. For a sequence to be retained, a match of at least six nucleotides to both a V gene segment and a J gene segment was required. A rearrangement was called productive if the CDR3 had no stop codons and remained in frame with V and J, and every other rearrangement was called non-productive. CDR3 was defined according to IMGT convention as the region running from the second conserved V-encoded cysteine to the conserved J-encoded phenylalanine. The earlier analysis of some 580 of the donors excluded any sequence lacking an unambiguous match to a single V gene segment. An earlier analysis of 550 to 650 of the donors classified V segments as functional when productive rearrangements were above 56.7% and as segregating when the standard deviation between donors was above 5%. A statistical classification framework was developed to diagnose cytomegalovirus status using the catalog of TCR beta chain sequences. A later analysis assigned V and J genes by comparing TCR nucleotide sequences with IMGT/GENE-DB human TR gene sequences. Using the TCRdist pipeline, a later analysis assigned CDR3 sequences along with most-parsimonious VDJ recombination scenarios. In a later analysis, every TCR beta chain was defined by the combination of its CDR3 amino acid sequence and its V-gene family, and reads without a unique V-gene family were dropped. As a way to deal with suspected cross-contamination and a sequencing artifact, a later analysis dropped 450 to 600 nucleotide sequences that were highly shared and had low generation probability. In a later analysis, a clonal expansion index for each public chain was calculated from normalized within-repertoire ranks of inferred template counts. In a later analysis, generation probabilities were computed using a VDJ recombination model fitted to out-of-frame rearrangements, and the results were checked against IGoR. A later analysis scored TCR-TCR, TCR-HLA and TCR-CMV co-occurrence with hypergeometric tests, applying a repertoire-size bias correction to TCR pairs. In a later analysis, false discovery rates were estimated by permuting HLA or CMV assignments 20 times. A later analysis grouped co-occurring TCRs with DBSCAN, adding TCRdist sequence similarity when clustering within HLA-allele-positive subsets. Repertoires with fewer than 30,000 or more than 120,000 public chains, plus five repertoires with anomalous nucleotide sharing, were excluded from co-occurrence clustering. As stored in TCRdb, this immuneACCESS dataset retains in-frame rearrangements with V and J assigned. A fraction of the clones does not appear; measured against another copy, unresolved V genes explain less than half of the discrepancy, and the remainder lacks a known reason. The V and J calls and clone size were taken over from that table, and D and trimming were inferred from the DNA. For this sample there are roughly 150,000 clones; less than 65% appear just once. The ten largest clonotypes hold 2.5% to 3.5% of the sample.

Notes on this clone: Its antigen target is currently unknown. Base qualities are not recorded, but no much larger clone differs from it by a single base.

Measured from the cysteine to the phenylalanine, the CDR3 is 16 residues long. Only the CDR3 region is kept as DNA, spanning 48 bases read in frame from base 1. V is cut back by 2 bases and J by 5 bases, with 12 bases in the junction unmatched. The germline V gene (reference sequence) provides CDR1 GTSNPN and CDR2 SVGIG. The cohort consisted of 666 healthy bone marrow donors. At the time of sampling, all cohort members were nominally healthy, though unrecorded immune exposures were likely present. The donor tested CMV seropositive, placing the donor among the 290 or so seropositive members of the cohort. Every donor gave a peripheral blood sample, and the peripheral blood mononuclear cells from that sample were used for TCR beta sequencing. Genomic DNA extraction from the blood cell samples was performed with the Qiagen DNeasy Blood Extraction Kit.

Source material: PBMCs. The chain links TRBV30 with TRBJ1-1; a stretch of 9 junction bases matches TRBD1. The TCR was taken from a woman in her thirties in good health and CMV-seropositive. The CDR3 region has the sequence CAWSPPGQGQNTEAFF. In nucleotides, the sequence is TGTGCCTGGAGTCCCCCGGGACAGGGCCAGAATACTGAAGCTTTCTTT.